This entry describes one T cell receptor (beta chain). Its specificity is not known. TCRdb processed the 5' RACE reads anew with MiXCR; each CDR3 protein has one entry. The table lists 320,000 or so distinct CDR3 sequences, about 8.3% of them singletons. The data derive from a study of T cells after yellow fever vaccination. Points from the study as a whole: Few clonotypes appeared in both CD4 and CD8 compartments.

The sample consisted of PBMCs, taken about 41 days after the first yellow fever vaccination. This TCR came from a man younger than 30 who received the YFV17D yellow fever vaccine.

CDR3 residues: CASSFYTEAFF. CDR3 in DNA: TGTGCCAGCAGCTTTTACACTGAAGCTTTCTTT. This chain links TRBV7-2 with TRBJ1-1; D remains ambiguous. Germline V lookup: CDR1 SGHTA, CDR2 FQGNSA. The CDR3 is 11 residues long. V lost 3 bases to trimming and J lost 3 bases, with 2 bases between them.